Given below is one T cell receptor (beta chain) in context. Its cognate antigen has yet to be identified. No much larger clonotype is one base removed from it; base qualities were not supplied. Explained via the paper, the treatment or condition label denotes: live attenuated yellow fever vaccine strain. At each blood-draw timepoint, two biological replicates of bulk PBMCs were obtained. A standard Ficoll-Paque protocol was used to isolate PBMCs from peripheral blood. TriZol was used to extract RNA from bulk PBMCs, from CD4 and CD8 fractions, and from dextramer-positive and dextramer-negative fractions. The record originates from a study of T cells after yellow fever vaccination (dated by TCRdb to between 2018 and 2021). For the wider study: The SMART-Seq v4 Ultra Low Input RNA kit was used to prepare libraries from fractions with low cell numbers. To follow T-cell clones before and after both primary and booster YFV17D yellow fever vaccination, bulk TCR alpha and beta repertoires underwent longitudinal sequencing. Two healthy male donors made up the cohort, one aged 18 to 30 years and the other aged 30 to 40 years. Blood was collected at multiple timepoints before and after primary and secondary immunization, and bulk PBMC replicates and cell subsets were isolated.

From its cysteine to its phenylalanine, the CDR3 spans 14 amino acids. Here the CDR3 DNA is all that survives: 42 bases in frame from base 1. TCR cDNA was made using 5'RACE template switching, a step that added a universal primer site and unique molecular identifiers. Priming for cDNA synthesis came from both the TCR alpha and TCR beta constant segments. Two PCR steps were used to amplify libraries, with sample barcodes and sequencing adapters being added in the second step. Libraries were sequenced on Illumina HiSeq 2500 (2x100 bp) or NovaSeq (2x150 bp). The study's own analysis went as follows. Reads were demultiplexed and collapsed into UMI consensus sequences with MIGEC, and V(D)J alignment was performed with MiXCR. Vaccine-responding clonotypes were identified with edgeR using replicate PBMC samples, with FDR below 0.01 and a log2 fold change above 5 up to day 15 being required. Bulk clonotypes were assigned CD4 or CD8 identity according to which sequenced CD4 or CD8 repertoire held them at higher abundance. TCRdb reprocessing: public reads trimmed at Q25 with fastp, clones called with MiXCR, in-frame beta chains kept. Each entry merges the rows of one CDR3 protein and shows their most common DNA and genes. TCRdb's processing, not the study's, gives the V and J calls here. For this sample there are 400,000 to 650,000 distinct CDR3 sequences; roughly 22% appear just once. The ten largest clones represent about a sixth of the sample.

Broader findings and caveats from the paper: A small fraction of clonotypes showed up in both the CD4 and CD8 compartments, probably as a result of convergent recombination. The study included only a couple of donors, which limits how far the findings can be generalized. Because abundant contaminating clonotypes from the bulk population could be contained in FACS-sorted repertoires, computational filtering was required. Compared with the primary T-cell response, the secondary T-cell response was faster but weaker, reaching its peak on day 5 rather than on day 15. After the booster, most clones that had expanded after primary vaccination were detected again (around 97% of CD4 and 70% to 90% of CD8), suggesting broad maintenance of memory.

This sequence originates from a man between 18 and 35 years old who received the YFV17D yellow fever vaccine. Here the sequenced sample was PBMCs, taken roughly 20 days after the first yellow fever vaccination. The chain links TRBV1 with TRBJ2-4. TRBV1 is recorded as a pseudogene. The nucleotide sequence reads TGCACCAGCAGCCAAGATCTTGGGAAAAACATTCAGTACTTC. Its amino acids are CTSSQDLGKNIQYF.